This T cell receptor beta chain was retrieved from a study of T cells after yellow fever vaccination. In the study overall: SMART-Seq v4 Ultra Low Input served to prepare low-cell-number fractions. General observations from the study: The CD4 compartment and the CD8 compartment contained a small share of clonotypes in common.

This clonotype was observed a few times. As yet, its antigen is unknown. CDR3 length: 15 amino acids. V lost 0 bases, J lost 3 bases, and 12 bases lay in between. Germline-derived CDR1 and CDR2 are LNHNV and YYDKDF (reference sequence). The TCR cDNA carried a universal primer site and UMIs from 5'RACE template switching. In TCRdb, the 5' RACE reads were re-called with MiXCR into one record per CDR3 protein. The sample includes some 600,000 distinct CDR3 sequences, more than 9% of them seen just once. The rearrangement joins TRBV15 to TRBJ2-7; the D is unclear. The sequencing here drew on PBMCs, taken on the day of the yellow fever booster vaccination. This receptor was obtained from a man younger than 40 who received the YFV17D yellow fever vaccine. For the CDR3, the DNA is TGTGCCACCAGCAGAGATGAAGTACAGATCTACGAGCAGTACTTC. Its protein is CATSRDEVQIYEQYF.